This T cell receptor (beta chain) was captured by sequencing in a study of identical twins. This clonotype was counted only a few times. TCRdb fed the 5' RACE reads into MiXCR, producing one record per CDR3 protein. There are some 230,000 distinct CDR3 sequences in the sample; under 8.5% occur only once, and roughly 15% lies in the top ten. The same specimen was also included in a second study, on T cells expressing NK-cell markers. This second study says: With respect to HCMV, seven of the eight sequenced donors were seropositive, and one was seronegative.

Sequencing input: CD8+ T cells sorted from blood. The origin of this receptor is a woman under 30 in good health.

DNA of the CDR3: TGTGCCAGCAGTTACTCGATCGGAGGAGATACGCAGTATTTT. Translation gives CASSYSIGGDTQYF. The V gene is TRBV6-5, the J gene TRBJ2-3; TRBD2 might be the D (5 bases). CDR1 is MNHEY and CDR2 is SVGAGI in the germline V gene. V gave up 0 bases and J gave up 5 bases, with 9 bases separating them. The CDR3 is made up of 14 amino acids.